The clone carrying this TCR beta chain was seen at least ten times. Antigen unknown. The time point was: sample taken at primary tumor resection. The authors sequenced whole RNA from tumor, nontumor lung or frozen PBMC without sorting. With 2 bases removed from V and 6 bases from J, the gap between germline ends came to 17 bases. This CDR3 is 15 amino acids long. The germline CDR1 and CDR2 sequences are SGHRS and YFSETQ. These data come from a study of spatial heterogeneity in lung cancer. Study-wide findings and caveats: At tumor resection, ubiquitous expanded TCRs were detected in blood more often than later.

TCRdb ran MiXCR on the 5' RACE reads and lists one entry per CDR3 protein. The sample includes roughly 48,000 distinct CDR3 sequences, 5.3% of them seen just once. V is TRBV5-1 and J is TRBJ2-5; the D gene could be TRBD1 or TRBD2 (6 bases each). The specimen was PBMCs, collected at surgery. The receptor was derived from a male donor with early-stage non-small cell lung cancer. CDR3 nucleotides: TGCGCCAGCAGCTTTGCACAGGGAGGAGGAAAGACCCAGTACTTC. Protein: CASSFAQGGGKTQYF.